This T cell receptor (beta chain) is from a study of T cell changes during pregnancy in multiple sclerosis. Measured with immunoSEQ multiplex PCR; TCRdb has only the in-frame clones, and not every one. The sample contains about 81,000 clones, 94% of which appear only once. Germline lookup yields CDR1 MNHNS and CDR2 SASEGT. V was clipped by 2 bases and J by 8 bases, with 15 bases between them. CDR3 size: 14 residues. Source: peripheral blood, taken in the third trimester of pregnancy. The J gene is TRBJ1-2, the V gene TRBV6-1, with a weak D call TRBD1 (6 bases). This receptor was taken from a female donor with multiple sclerosis, enrolled in a pregnancy study. Here the CDR3 DNA reads TGTGCCAGCAGTGAACGGGGGGGCTCTGAGGGCTACACCTTC. Its translation: CASSERGGSEGYTF.